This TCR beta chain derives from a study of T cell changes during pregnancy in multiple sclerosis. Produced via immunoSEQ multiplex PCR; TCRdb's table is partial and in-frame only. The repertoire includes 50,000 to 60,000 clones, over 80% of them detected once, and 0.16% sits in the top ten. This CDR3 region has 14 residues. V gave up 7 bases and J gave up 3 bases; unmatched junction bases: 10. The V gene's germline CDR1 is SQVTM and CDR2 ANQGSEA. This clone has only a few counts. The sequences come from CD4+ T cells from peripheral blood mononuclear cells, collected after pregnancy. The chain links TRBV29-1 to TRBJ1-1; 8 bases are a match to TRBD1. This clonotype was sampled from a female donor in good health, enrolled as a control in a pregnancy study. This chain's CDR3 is CSGCRGLFDTEAFF. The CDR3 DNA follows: TGCAGCGGCTGCAGGGGGCTGTTCGACACTGAAGCTTTCTTT.